This T cell receptor (beta chain) was captured by sequencing in a study of breast tumors, draining lymph nodes, adjacent tissues. Study outcomes and limitations: Findings are consistent with lymph node origin and intratumoral expansion of most tumor T cells. Tumor repertoires ranked between lymph nodes and nontumor tissue in diversity, with V and J gene preferences. Data only fit, rather than demonstrated, lymph node origin of most tumor T cells.

This clonotype came up many times. Antigen specificity is unknown. TCRdb passed the multiplex PCR reads through MiXCR, listing each CDR3 protein once. The sample includes fewer than 25,000 distinct CDR3 sequences, 41% of them seen just once. The junction had 6 bases not matched to a gene; V was cut back by 5 bases and J by 2 bases. This CDR3 is 15 amino acids long. The V gene's germline CDR1 is SNHLY and CDR2 FYNNEI. The chain joins TRBV2 to TRBJ1-2, with 9 nucleotides matching TRBD1. The specimen sequenced was breast tumor tissue. The origin of this receptor is a female donor with breast cancer. Some clones in this sample may be carry-over from other donors' samples. This CDR3 reads CASSRTGGSNYGYTF. In nucleotides, the CDR3 is TGTGCCAGCAGTCGAACAGGGGGCTCAAACTATGGCTACACCTTC.